This TCR beta chain comes out of a study of glioma-infiltrating T cells. Study-level points and caveats: Gliomas, especially low-grade, showed above-expected tissue-blood divergence; non-neoplastic patients showed below. Only very few CDR3 sequences appeared in both tissue and blood.

About this clonotype itself: No antigen is known for it.

Using RNA template, CDR3s of TCR alpha and beta were amplified with iRepertoire arm-PCR. For one-step reverse transcription and amplification, about 85-400 ng of tissue mRNA or PBMC total RNA was used. Each CDR3 protein gets one entry after TCRdb re-called the multiplex PCR reads with MiXCR. The sample carries over 130,000 distinct CDR3 sequences, around 40% recorded once. With V trimmed by 8 bases and J by 2 bases, 13 bases remained unmatched. The germline gives CDR1 MNHNS, CDR2 SASEGT. CDR3 length: 16 amino acids. J is TRBJ2-5 and V is TRBV6-1; 8 bases are shared with TRBD1. The sequenced sample consisted of glioma tissue, nonneoplastic brain tissue, or PBMCs (not recorded which). The sequence was collected from a human donor with low-grade glioma or glioblastoma, undergoing nonglioma brain surgery, or in good health (not recorded which). The CDR3 region has the DNA TGTGCCAGCTCATGGGTTCCCGGACAGGGACAAGAGACCCAGTACTTC. This gives the protein CASSWVPGQGQETQYF.